This T cell receptor beta chain was profiled in a study of cytotoxic CD8 clonotypes in ibrutinib-treated CLL. Background on the study: Among the patients, roughly ten presented as relapsed/refractory and approximately 14 as treatment-naive; approximately 17 showed unmutated IGHV. By median roughly 62 months, 12 had progressed and about 15 stayed remitted; responses had been 2 complete and approximately 24 partial. Study observations and caveats: Baseline clonality, above age-matched healthy donor levels, tracked circulating CD8+ T-cell counts.

TCRdb's table, derived via immunoSEQ multiplex PCR, lists solely in-frame clones and lacks some. The sample gives 45,000 or so clones, 55% to 75% of which show up once; 13% is in the top ten. The CDR3 length is 14 residues. J was trimmed by 7 bases and V by 4 bases; bases with no gene match: 7. Germline-derived CDR1 and CDR2 are SGHRS and YFSETQ. Details on this clone: Its antigen is unknown.

The source was PBMCs, collected after 12 months of ibrutinib treatment. The receptor's source is a human donor with chronic lymphocytic leukemia. This chain connects TRBV5-1 to TRBJ2-1, with TRBD2 matching 8 bases. CDR3 region: CASSIKRERNEQFF. CDR3 sequence (DNA): TGCGCCAGCAGCATAAAGCGGGAGAGGAATGAGCAGTTCTTC.